These 32 T cell receptor beta chains share one sample of origin, sequenced in a study of somatic mutations in cytotoxic T cells in rheumatoid arthritis. Sequenced by immunoSEQ multiplex PCR; TCRdb stores in-frame clones only, minus some. The repertoire holds just over 15,000 clones, 70% to 75% seen once, with 13% to 15% in the top ten. Sequences were obtained from CD8+ T cells sorted from blood. Every receptor here comes from an adult with rheumatoid arthritis.

This chain uses TRBV7-2 with TRBJ1-1; 9 bases match TRBD1. Germline CDR1 SGHTA, CDR2 FQGNSA. The CDR3 sequence is 10 residues long. Here the CDR3 reads CATGGTEAFF. CDR3 bases: TGTGCGACAGGGGGCACTGAAGCTTTCTTT.

J is TRBJ1-1 and V is TRBV10-2; tentatively, D is TRBD1 (6 bases). This CDR3 is built from 14 residues. Trimming left V 8 bases short and J 3 bases short, with 16 bases between. CDR1 WSHSY and CDR2 SAAADI come from the germline V gene. In nucleotides, the CDR3 is TGCGCCAGCTGGGGGCCCCGAGTCGACACTGAAGCTTTCTTT. This sequence encodes CASWGPRVDTEAFF.

The genes are TRBV15 and TRBJ2-7; 7 bases match TRBD2. From germline, CDR1 is LNHNV and CDR2 YYDKDF (reference sequence). There are 13 residues in the CDR3. V lost 6 bases to trimming and J lost 2 bases; unmatched junction nucleotides: 4. The CDR3 DNA is TGTGCCACCAGTCTAGCGGAGACCTACGAGCAGTACTTC. Residues: CATSLAETYEQYF.

V is TRBV5-1 and J is TRBJ2-5; 9 bases are shared with TRBD1. In germline, CDR1 is SGHRS, CDR2 YFSETQ. Losses at the gene ends were 2 bases for V and 2 bases for J; bases not matched to a gene: 4. CDR3 length: 15 amino acids. The CDR3 region is CASSFLGTGQETQYF. In DNA form, the CDR3 reads TGCGCCAGCAGCTTTTTGGGGACAGGGCAAGAGACCCAGTACTTC.

This chain connects TRBV7-6 to TRBJ1-4; 7 nucleotides align to TRBD1. This CDR3 spans 14 amino acids. CDR1 is SGHVS and CDR2 is FNYEAQ in the germline V gene. V gave up 5 bases and J gave up 8 bases; unmatched junction bases: 8. The CDR3: CASSEDRDGEKLFF. The CDR3 DNA follows: TGTGCCAGCAGCGAAGACAGGGATGGGGAAAAACTGTTTTTT.

The chain uses TRBV6-1 and TRBJ2-7, with 8 positions matching TRBD1. This CDR3 comprises 15 residues. In germline, CDR1 is MNHNS, CDR2 SASEGT. Unmatched junction bases numbered 6, after V lost 1 base and J lost 4 bases. CDR3 nucleotide sequence: TGTGCCAGCAGTGAAGGGGGACAGGCGCCTTACGAGCAGTACTTC. Protein sequence: CASSEGGQAPYEQYF.

This clone appeared a single time. The chain is built from TRBV10-3 and TRBJ1-1; 12 bases line up with TRBD1. The CDR3 loop spans 16 amino acids. With V trimmed by 5 bases and J by 1 base, 5 bases remained unmatched. CDR1 is ENHRY, CDR2 SYGVKD, per germline. CDR3 sequence (DNA): TGTGCCATCAGTCGGGGACAGGGGGCCTCGAACACTGAAGCTTTCTTT. Translated, it gives CAISRGQGASNTEAFF.

The chain joins TRBV7-8 to TRBJ2-7; maybe TRBD2 (7 bases). CDR1 is SGHVS and CDR2 is FQNEAQ in the germline V gene. Between the trimmed V and J ends, which lost 1 base and 6 bases, there was a span of 19 bases. There are 16 residues in the CDR3. The CDR3 coding sequence is TGTGCCAGCAGCTTAGGAGTCGGCGGGGGCCTCACCGAGCAGTACTTC. As protein: CASSLGVGGGLTEQYF.

The chain is built from TRBV7-9 and TRBJ2-7, with 8 bases aligning to TRBD1. The germline gives CDR1 SEHNR, CDR2 FQNEAQ (reference sequence). The length of the CDR3 is 17 residues. The J segment lost 3 bases and the V segment lost 6 bases, leaving 16 bases of the junction unmatched. In nucleotides, the CDR3 is TGTGCCAGCAGGGGGTCCGTGGAACAGGGGGTAGGCTACGAGCAGTACTTC. Its protein is CASRGSVEQGVGYEQYF.

For this clone: As the CDR3 is not closed by the conserved phenylalanine or tryptophan, this likely results from a read error. V gene TRBV6-1 combines with J gene TRBJ2-7; D gene uncertain. The germline V gene encodes CDR1 MNHNS and CDR2 SASEGT. Deletions cut 2 bases from V and 4 bases from J, with 9 bases between. The CDR3 runs 13 residues. CDR3 region: CASSERQIYEQYL. The CDR3, as DNA: TGTGCCAGCAGTGAAAGGCAGATTTACGAGCAGTACCTC.

This clone was seen a few times. This chain links TRBV29-1 with TRBJ2-6; unclear D gene. The CDR3 runs to 13 residues. V lost 4 bases and J lost 0, with 4 bases in between. Germline CDR1 is SQVTM and CDR2 is ANQGSEA. CDR3 region: CSVAISGANVLTF. CDR3 nucleotide sequence: TGCAGCGTTGCGATCTCTGGGGCCAACGTCCTGACTTTC.

This clone showed up just once. The chain employs TRBV28 and TRBJ2-2; D assignment may be TRBD1 or TRBD2 (5 bases each). CDR3 length equals 14 residues. V lost 8 bases to trimming and J lost 3 bases, with 13 bases between them. Germline V gene lookup returns CDR1 MDHEN and CDR2 SYDVKM. Here the CDR3 DNA reads TGTGCCAGCCGCTCCGGGACGTACACCGGGGAGCTGTTTTTT. Protein product: CASRSGTYTGELFF.

The chain combines TRBV6-5 with TRBJ1-5; 8 positions match TRBD1. Germline V gene sequence: CDR1 MNHEY, CDR2 SVGAGI. This CDR3 region has 15 residues. V lost 5 bases, J lost 4 bases, and 7 bases stayed unmatched. The CDR3 here is CASSPHRTGNQPQHF. In nucleotides, the CDR3 is TGTGCCAGCAGTCCCCATCGGACAGGGAATCAGCCCCAGCATTTT.

This clone has just one count. The chain couples TRBV7-6 to TRBJ2-7; a weak D match, TRBD2 (6 bases). The CDR3 extends over 15 amino acids. V was pared by 1 base and J by 3 bases, with 13 bases between. Germline V gene data show CDR1 as SGHVS and CDR2 as FNYEAQ. In DNA, the CDR3 is TGTGCCAGCAGCTTAGTAACGGGGCGGGACTACGAGCAGTACTTC. This encodes CASSLVTGRDYEQYF.

The chain joins TRBV28 to TRBJ1-1; tentatively, D is TRBD1 (5 bases). This CDR3 contains 14 residues. Germline loops: CDR1 MDHEN, CDR2 SYDVKM. The ends were cut back, 1 base at V and 4 bases at J, with 10 bases in the middle. CDR3 DNA: TGTGCCAGCAGTTTATCCAGGGTCGGCACTGAAGCTTTCTTT. Translation: CASSLSRVGTEAFF. Variable domain in full (rest from reference TRBV28 and TRBJ1-1): DVKVTQSSRYLVKRTGEKVFLECVQDMDHENMFWYRQDPGLGLRLIYFSYDVKMKEKGDIPEGYSVSREKKERFSLILESASTNQTSMYLCASSLSRVGTEAFFGQGTRLTVV.

This chain joins TRBV6-6 and TRBJ1-5; D remains unclear. The CDR3 totals 14 residues. From germline, CDR1 is MNHNY and CDR2 SVGAGI (reference sequence). V lost 7 bases and J lost 1, with 11 bases in between. CDR3 bases: TGTGCCAGCACCCGGGGAGGGAGCAATCAGCCCCAGCATTTT. Its protein is CASTRGGSNQPQHF.

The chain recombines TRBV7-2 with TRBJ1-5; D remains unclear. The germline V gene has CDR1 SGHTA and CDR2 FQGNSA. Trimming stripped 5 bases from V and 2 bases from J, with 4 bases between. CDR3 length: 12 residues. The CDR3 reads CASSNRNQPQHF. The CDR3 nucleotides read TGTGCCAGCAGCAACCGCAATCAGCCCCAGCATTTT.

The chain has TRBV11-2 and TRBJ2-6; 10 bases match TRBD1. Germline V gene sequence: CDR1 SGHAT, CDR2 FQNNGV. CDR3 length: 17 residues. Trimming removed 5 bases from V and 2 bases from J; junction bases left unmatched: 6. This CDR3 is CASSPWDRGPGANVLTF. The CDR3 bases are TGTGCCAGCAGCCCATGGGACAGGGGCCCTGGGGCCAACGTCCTGACTTTC.

The J gene is TRBJ2-7, the V gene TRBV12-5; 10 nucleotides match TRBD2. This CDR3 region has 15 residues. Germline V gene lookup returns CDR1 LGHNT and CDR2 FRNRAP. The V gene end was trimmed by 3 bases and the J gene end by 5 bases; junction bases not matched to a gene: 7. The CDR3 loop is CASGFHSGRYNEQYF. CDR3 nucleotides: TGTGCTAGTGGTTTCCATAGCGGGAGGTACAACGAGCAGTACTTC. Based on the CDR3 plus reference TRBV12-5 and TRBJ2-7, the full variable domain is DARVTQTPRHKVTEMGQEVTMRCQPILGHNTVFWYRQTMMQGLELLAYFRNRAPLDDSGMPKDRFSAEMPDATLATLKIQPSEPRDSAVYFCASGFHSGRYNEQYFGPGTRLTVT.

This clone was detected once. V and J are TRBV20-1 and TRBJ2-7, with D hard to call. This CDR3 comprises 11 residues. The ends were cut back, 4 bases at V and 4 bases at J, with 8 bases in the middle. CDR1 DFQATT and CDR2 SNEGSKA come from the germline V gene (reference sequence). In nucleotides, the CDR3 is TGCAGTGCTACGCGGATGTACGAGCAGTACTTC. Residues: CSATRMYEQYF.

The chain carries TRBV6-5 and TRBJ2-7, with D perhaps matching TRBD1 (6 bases). This CDR3 is 15 amino acids long. Per the germline V gene, CDR1 is MNHEY and CDR2 is SVGAGI. V lost 0 bases to trimming and J lost 5 bases, with 14 bases between them. The CDR3 here is CASSYSTGGYDEQYF. In DNA form, the CDR3 reads TGTGCCAGCAGTTACTCGACAGGAGGCTACGACGAGCAGTACTTC.

CDR3 amino acids: CASSEIGVNTEAFF. The CDR3, as DNA: TGTGCCAGCAGTGAAATTGGCGTGAACACTGAAGCTTTCTTT. The V and J genes are TRBV2 and TRBJ1-1, with D unclear. V lost 2 bases to trimming and J lost 0 bases, with 7 bases between them. Germline values: CDR1 SNHLY, CDR2 FYNNEI. There are 14 residues in the CDR3.

This rearrangement joins TRBV12-1 to TRBJ1-2; no check of the table's D call, TRBD1, against the DNA was made. TRBV12-1 is annotated as a pseudogene. The CDR3 is 11 amino acids. The CDR3 sequence is CARTSRYGYTF. CDR3 bases: TGTGCCAGGACGAGCAGGTATGGCTACACCTTC.

This clone was seen once. The genes are TRBV27 and TRBJ2-7; D is ambiguous. Germline V gene sequence: CDR1 MNHEY, CDR2 SMNVEV (reference sequence). Deletions cut 6 bases from V and 4 bases from J, with 16 bases between. The length of the CDR3 is 14 residues. The CDR3 loop reads CASSQAELAYEQYF. The CDR3 DNA sequence: TGTGCCAGCAGCCAGGCCGAGCTGGCATACGAGCAGTACTTC.

The rearrangement uses TRBV7-9 and TRBJ2-2, with TRBD2 identical over 9 bases. This CDR3 region has 19 residues. CDR1 is SEHNR and CDR2 is FQNEAQ in the germline V gene (reference sequence). After removal of 4 bases from V and 5 bases from J, the junction contained 17 bases not matched to a gene. This CDR3 is CASSSPRPAAGGRTGELFF. CDR3 coding DNA: TGTGCCAGCAGCTCGCCCCGGCCGGCAGCGGGAGGAAGAACCGGGGAGCTGTTTTTT.

The DNA for the CDR3 is TGTGCCAGCAGCCTCCGAAGACAGGGCGAGACCCAGTACTTC. It translates to CASSLRRQGETQYF. The chain employs TRBV7-6 and TRBJ2-5; TRBD1 agrees at 7 bases. The CDR3 consists of 14 residues. In germline, CDR1 is SGHVS, CDR2 FNYEAQ. V lost 5 bases and J lost 5; bases outside the gene matches: 8.

V is TRBV4-1 and J is TRBJ2-3, with TRBD2 matching over 10 bases. J gave up 3 bases and V 4 bases, and 7 bases lay outside the gene matches. This CDR3 region has 16 residues. The V gene's germline CDR1 is MGHRA and CDR2 YSYEKL. The CDR3 nucleotides are TGCGCCAGCAGCCCACTAGCGGGACAAAGGACAGATACGCAGTATTTT. Translated, it gives CASSPLAGQRTDTQYF.

The chain carries TRBV7-6 and TRBJ2-7; D is perhaps TRBD1 (5 bases). This CDR3 spans 15 amino acids. V was trimmed by 1 base and J by 3 bases, leaving 13 bases between them. Germline CDR1 SGHVS, CDR2 FNYEAQ. The CDR3 DNA is TGTGCCAGCAGCTTAGAACCGACAGAAAACTACGAGCAGTACTTC. This sequence encodes CASSLEPTENYEQYF.

The rearrangement links TRBV6-5 to TRBJ2-1; TRBD1 aligns across 9 bases. The CDR3 has 13 amino acids. The V gene's germline CDR1 is MNHEY and CDR2 SVGAGI. Germline trimming cut 7 bases from V and 4 bases from J; bases unmatched to any gene: 2. The CDR3 nucleotides are TGTGCCAGCATAGGGACAGGGTACAATGAGCAGTTCTTC. It specifies CASIGTGYNEQFF.

The CDR3: CASSGLGGTVNNEKLFF. CDR3 coding DNA: TGTGCCAGCAGTGGGCTTGGGGGGACCGTTAATAATGAAAAACTGTTTTTT. The chain employs TRBV6-1 and TRBJ1-4, with D possibly matching TRBD1 (5 bases). Germline CDR1 and CDR2: MNHNS and SASEGT. There are 17 residues in the CDR3. Trimming left V 4 bases short and J 4 bases short, with 19 bases between.

J is TRBJ2-7 and V is TRBV11-2; 7 nucleotides align to TRBD1. This CDR3 has 13 residues. Trimming removed 4 bases from V and 3 bases from J; junction bases left unmatched: 3. CDR1 and CDR2 (germline): SGHAT, FQNNGV. The CDR3 here is CASSWGQFYEQYF. CDR3 DNA sequence: TGTGCCAGCAGCTGGGGACAGTTCTACGAGCAGTACTTC.

The chain couples TRBV13 to TRBJ1-1; D is unresolved. CDR3 length equals 13 residues. The germline V gene encodes CDR1 PRHDT and CDR2 FYEKMQ (reference sequence). With 1 base removed from V and 2 bases from J, the gap between germline ends came to 5 bases. CDR3 amino acids: CASSLEQNTEAFF. The DNA for the CDR3 is TGTGCCAGCAGCTTAGAACAAAACACTGAAGCTTTCTTT.